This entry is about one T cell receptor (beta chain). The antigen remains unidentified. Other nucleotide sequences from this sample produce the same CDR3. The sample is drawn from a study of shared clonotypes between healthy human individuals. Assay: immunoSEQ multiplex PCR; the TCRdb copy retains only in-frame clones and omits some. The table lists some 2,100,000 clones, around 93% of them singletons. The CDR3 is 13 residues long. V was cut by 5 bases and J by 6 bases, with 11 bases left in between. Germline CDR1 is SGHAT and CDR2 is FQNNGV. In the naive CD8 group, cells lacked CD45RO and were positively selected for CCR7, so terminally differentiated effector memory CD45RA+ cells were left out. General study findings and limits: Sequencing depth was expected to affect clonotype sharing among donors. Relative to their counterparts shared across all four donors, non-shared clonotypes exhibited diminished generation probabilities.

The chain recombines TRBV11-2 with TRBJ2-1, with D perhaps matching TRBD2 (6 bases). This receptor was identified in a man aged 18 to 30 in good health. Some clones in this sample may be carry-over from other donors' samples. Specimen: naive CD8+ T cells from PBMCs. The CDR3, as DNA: TGTGCCAGCAGCCTCTCGGGGGTCAATGAGCAGTTCTTC. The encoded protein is CASSLSGVNEQFF.